This TCR beta chain was documented in a study of T cells after yellow fever vaccination. Study-wide context: With SMART-Seq v4 Ultra Low Input, the fractions containing low cell numbers were prepared.

Germline V gives CDR1 DFQATT, CDR2 SNEGSKA (reference sequence). The trim removed 5 bases at V and 5 bases at J, leaving 11 bases unmatched. The CDR3 consists of 14 residues. TCRdb reprocessed the 5' RACE reads with MiXCR, giving one entry per CDR3 protein. The table has some 260,000 distinct CDR3 sequences, roughly 5.6% seen once. The receptor was isolated from a man between 18 and 29 years old who received the YFV17D yellow fever vaccine. V and J are TRBV20-1 and TRBJ2-5; 7 bases map to TRBD2. The source material was CD4+ T cells sorted from PBMCs, sampled on the day of the yellow fever booster vaccination. The CDR3 DNA is TGCAGTGCTGGAAGCGGGGCCTTGTGGGAGACCCAGTACTTC. Amino acid sequence: CSAGSGALWETQYF.